This T cell receptor (beta chain) was recorded in a study of blood T cell repertoires in COVID-19. About the research overall: Spain, Italy and the United States supplied samples that represented acute and convalescent COVID-19. T cells, B-cell-depleted T cells, or PBMCs supplied cDNA or gDNA.

Source study methods: Cell counts per sample came from amplifying reference gene primers. Repertoires were generated with immunoSEQ multiplex PCR, while TCRdb's copy carries only in-frame clones and drops some. The V and J calls and clone size come from that table; D and trimming were worked out from the DNA. The sample includes 300,000 to 400,000 clones, 88% of them seen just once. Seattle's cohort entered during active infection and was followed longitudinally. The sample was peripheral blood. The sequence was collected from an older woman with COVID-19, enrolled during active disease.

The CDR3 DNA follows: TGTGCCAGCAGTTACTCGGTGACCGCCTCACCGCCGGGAGCTTTCTTT. Translation: CASSYSVTASPPGAFF. The chain has TRBV6-6 and TRBJ1-1; D not resolved. V was cut by 0 bases and J by 10 bases, with 21 bases left in between. Germline V gives CDR1 MNHNY, CDR2 SVGAGI (reference sequence). There are 16 residues in the CDR3.